This paragraph reports one T cell receptor beta chain. Its target is unknown. This record comes from a study of persistence of HIV-infected CD4 T cells. The stimulus was lysate of CMV-infected fibroblasts, about 10 ug/mL. Memory cells lacking CD40L and CD69 with high CD45RO were sorted. The immunoSEQ assay was version 4, run in survey mode. TCRdb's table, derived via immunoSEQ multiplex PCR, lists solely in-frame clones and lacks some. The sample includes roughly 34,000 clones, 82% of them seen just once. Study observations and caveats: TCR oligoclonality correlated with proviral oligoclonality in the same sorted populations.

This CDR3 region has 17 residues. Trimming at V came to 6 bases and at J to 10 bases, leaving 15 bases not matched to a gene. The germline V gene has CDR1 MNHEY and CDR2 SMNVEV (reference sequence). This chain connects TRBV27 to TRBJ1-6; TRBD1 aligns across 10 bases. Material: CD4+ T cells sorted from PBMCs after roughly 19-hour stimulation, obtained from a patient who received antiretroviral therapy. The receptor's source is an adult woman with HIV who was CMV-seropositive. The CDR3 region is CASRPGTGAQGGSPLHF. The CDR3 DNA reads as TGTGCCAGCAGACCCGGGACAGGGGCGCAAGGTGGATCACCCCTCCACTTT.